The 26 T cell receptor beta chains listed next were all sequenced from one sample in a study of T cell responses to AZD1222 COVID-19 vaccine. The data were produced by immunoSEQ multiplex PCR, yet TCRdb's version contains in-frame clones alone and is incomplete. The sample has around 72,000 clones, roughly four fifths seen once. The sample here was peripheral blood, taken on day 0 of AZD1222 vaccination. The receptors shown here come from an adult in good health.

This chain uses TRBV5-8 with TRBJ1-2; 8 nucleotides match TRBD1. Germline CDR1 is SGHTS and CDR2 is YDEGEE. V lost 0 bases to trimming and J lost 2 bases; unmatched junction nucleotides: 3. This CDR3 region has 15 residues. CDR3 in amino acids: CASSLGQGLNYGYTF. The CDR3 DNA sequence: TGTGCCAGCAGCTTGGGACAGGGGTTGAACTATGGCTACACCTTC.

The CDR3 DNA is TGTGCCAGCAAGGCCCCAGGCAACTATAATTCACCCCTCCACTTT. Encoded protein: CASKAPGNYNSPLHF. The V gene is TRBV7-8, the J gene TRBJ1-6; D unresolved. Germline V gene sequence: CDR1 SGHVS, CDR2 FQNEAQ. The CDR3 runs to 15 residues. The V end lost 7 bases, the J end lost 3 bases, and 13 bases lay between the germline ends. The full variable domain, rest sourced from reference TRBV7-8 and TRBJ1-6, is GAGVSQSPRYKVAKRGQDVALRCDPISGHVSLFWYQQALGQGPEFLTYFQNEAQLDKSGLPSDRFFAERPEGSVSTLKIQRTQQEDSAVYLCASKAPGNYNSPLHFGNGTRLTVT.

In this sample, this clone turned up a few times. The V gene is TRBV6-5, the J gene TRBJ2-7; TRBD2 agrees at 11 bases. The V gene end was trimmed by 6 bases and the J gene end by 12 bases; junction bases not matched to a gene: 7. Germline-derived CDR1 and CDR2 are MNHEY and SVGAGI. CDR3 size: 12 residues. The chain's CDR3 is CASRSSGGPTYF. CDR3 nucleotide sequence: TGTGCCAGCAGGTCTAGCGGGGGGCCTACGTACTTC.

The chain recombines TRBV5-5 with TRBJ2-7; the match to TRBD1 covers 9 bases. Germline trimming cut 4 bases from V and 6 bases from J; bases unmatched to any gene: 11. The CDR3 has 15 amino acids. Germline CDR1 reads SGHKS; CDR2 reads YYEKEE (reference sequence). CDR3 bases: TGTGCCAGCAGCCCGGGGGACAGGGTGGGAGGCGAGCAGTACTTC. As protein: CASSPGDRVGGEQYF.

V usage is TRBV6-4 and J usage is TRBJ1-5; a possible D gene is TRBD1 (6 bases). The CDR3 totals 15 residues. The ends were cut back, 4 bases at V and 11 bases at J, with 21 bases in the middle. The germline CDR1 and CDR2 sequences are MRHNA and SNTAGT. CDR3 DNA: TGTGCCAGCAGTGCTCTGAAGGGGGAACAGGGAACCCAGCATTTT. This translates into CASSALKGEQGTQHF.

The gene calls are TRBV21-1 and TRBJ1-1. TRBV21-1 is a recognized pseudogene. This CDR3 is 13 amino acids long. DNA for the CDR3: TGTGCCAGCAGCAAAGTTGGAGACACTGAAGCTTTCTTT. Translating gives CASSKVGDTEAFF.

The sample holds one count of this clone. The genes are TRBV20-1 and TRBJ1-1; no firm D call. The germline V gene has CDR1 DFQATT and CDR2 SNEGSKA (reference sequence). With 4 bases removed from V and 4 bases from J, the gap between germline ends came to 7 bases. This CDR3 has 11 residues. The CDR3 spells CSATVVTEAFF. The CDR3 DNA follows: TGCAGTGCTACAGTAGTCACTGAAGCTTTCTTT.

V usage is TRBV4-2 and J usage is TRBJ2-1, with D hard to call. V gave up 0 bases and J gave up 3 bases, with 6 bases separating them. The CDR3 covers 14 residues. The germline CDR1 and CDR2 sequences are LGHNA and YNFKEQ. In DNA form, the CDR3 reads TGTGCCAGCAGCCAAGAGGGTAGCTACAATGAGCAGTTCTTC. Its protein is CASSQEGSYNEQFF.

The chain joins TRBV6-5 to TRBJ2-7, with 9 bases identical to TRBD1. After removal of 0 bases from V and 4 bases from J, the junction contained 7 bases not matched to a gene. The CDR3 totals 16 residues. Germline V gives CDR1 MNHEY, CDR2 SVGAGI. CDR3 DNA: TGTGCCAGCAGTTACTCGAAAATAGGACAGGGGTACGAGCAGTACTTC. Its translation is CASSYSKIGQGYEQYF.

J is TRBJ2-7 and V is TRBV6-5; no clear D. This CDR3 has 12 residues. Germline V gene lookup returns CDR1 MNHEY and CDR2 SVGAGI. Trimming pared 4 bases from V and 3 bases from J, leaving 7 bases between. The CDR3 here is CASSSSGYEQYF. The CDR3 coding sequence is TGTGCCAGCAGTTCCTCGGGCTACGAGCAGTACTTC.

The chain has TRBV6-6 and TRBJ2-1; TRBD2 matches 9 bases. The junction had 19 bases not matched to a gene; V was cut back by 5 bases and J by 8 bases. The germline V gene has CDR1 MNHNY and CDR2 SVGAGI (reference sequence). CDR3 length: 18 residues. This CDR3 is CASSRPSGRGGSTDEQFF. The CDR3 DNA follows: TGTGCCAGCAGTCGACCTTCTGGGCGGGGGGGTAGCACAGATGAGCAGTTCTTC.

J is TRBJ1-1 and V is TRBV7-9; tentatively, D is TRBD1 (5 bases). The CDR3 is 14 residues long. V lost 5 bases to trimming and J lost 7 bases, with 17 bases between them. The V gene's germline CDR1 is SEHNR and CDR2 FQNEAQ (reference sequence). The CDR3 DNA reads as TGTGCCAGCAGCATCCGGGACGCTAGCCATGAAGCTTTCTTT. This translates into CASSIRDASHEAFF.

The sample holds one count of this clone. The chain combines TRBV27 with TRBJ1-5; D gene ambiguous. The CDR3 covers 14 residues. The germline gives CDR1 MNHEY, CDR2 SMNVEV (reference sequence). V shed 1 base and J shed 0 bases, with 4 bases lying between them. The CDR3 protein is CASSLYDSNQPQHF. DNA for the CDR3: TGTGCCAGCAGTTTATATGATAGCAATCAGCCCCAGCATTTT.

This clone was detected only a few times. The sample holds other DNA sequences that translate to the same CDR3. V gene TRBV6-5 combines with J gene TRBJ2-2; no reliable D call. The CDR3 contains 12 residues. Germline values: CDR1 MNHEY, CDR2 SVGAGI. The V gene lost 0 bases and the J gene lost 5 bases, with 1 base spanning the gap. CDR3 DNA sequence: TGTGCCAGCAGTTACTCGACCGGGGAGCTGTTTTTT. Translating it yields CASSYSTGELFF.

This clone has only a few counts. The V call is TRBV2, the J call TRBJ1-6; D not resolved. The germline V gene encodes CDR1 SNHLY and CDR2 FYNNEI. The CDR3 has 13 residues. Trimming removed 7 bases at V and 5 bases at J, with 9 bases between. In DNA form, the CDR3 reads TGTGCCAGCATCCCTTTGGATAATTCACCCCTCCACTTT. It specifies CASIPLDNSPLHF.

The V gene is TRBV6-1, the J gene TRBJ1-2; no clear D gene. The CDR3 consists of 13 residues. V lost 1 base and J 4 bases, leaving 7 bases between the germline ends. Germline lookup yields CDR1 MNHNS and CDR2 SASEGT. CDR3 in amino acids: CASSEGWGYGYTF. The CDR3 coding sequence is TGTGCCAGCAGTGAAGGATGGGGCTATGGCTACACCTTC.

The CDR3 DNA reads TGTGCCAGCAGCTCCGGGACTAGCTCCTACGAGCAGTACTTC. It codes for CASSSGTSSYEQYF. The chain combines TRBV11-3 with TRBJ2-7; 8 bases are shared with TRBD2. Per germline, CDR1 SGHNT and CDR2 YENEEA. The V gene end was trimmed by 4 bases and the J gene end by 0 bases; junction bases not matched to a gene: 2. The CDR3 contains 14 residues.

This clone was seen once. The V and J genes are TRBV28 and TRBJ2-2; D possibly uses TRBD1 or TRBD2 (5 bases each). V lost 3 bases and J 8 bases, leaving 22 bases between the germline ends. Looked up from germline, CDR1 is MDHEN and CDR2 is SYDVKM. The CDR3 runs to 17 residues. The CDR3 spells CASSLLTGQGAKGELFF. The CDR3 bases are TGTGCCAGCAGTTTGTTAACCGGGCAGGGAGCCAAGGGGGAGCTGTTTTTT.

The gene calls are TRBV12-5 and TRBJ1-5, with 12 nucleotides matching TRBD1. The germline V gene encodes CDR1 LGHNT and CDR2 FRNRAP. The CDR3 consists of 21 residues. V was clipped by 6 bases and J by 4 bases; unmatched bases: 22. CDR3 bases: TGTGCTAGTGGCCTCAATCGGTTGCTGGGACAGGGGGCCACGAAGAATCAGCCCCAGCATTTT. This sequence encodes CASGLNRLLGQGATKNQPQHF.

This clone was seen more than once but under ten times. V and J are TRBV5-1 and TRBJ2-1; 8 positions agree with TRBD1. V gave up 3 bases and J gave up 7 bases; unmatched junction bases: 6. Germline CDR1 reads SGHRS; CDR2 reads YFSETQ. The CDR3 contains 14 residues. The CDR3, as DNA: TGCGCCAGCAGCTCAACTACAGGGGGGAATGAGCAGTTCTTC. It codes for CASSSTTGGNEQFF. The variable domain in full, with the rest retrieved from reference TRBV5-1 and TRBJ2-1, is KAGVTQTPRYLIKTRGQQVTLSCSPISGHRSVSWYQQTPGQGLQFLFEYFSETQRNKGNFPGRFSGRQFSNSRSEMNVSTLELGDSALYLCASSSTTGGNEQFFGPGTRLTVL.

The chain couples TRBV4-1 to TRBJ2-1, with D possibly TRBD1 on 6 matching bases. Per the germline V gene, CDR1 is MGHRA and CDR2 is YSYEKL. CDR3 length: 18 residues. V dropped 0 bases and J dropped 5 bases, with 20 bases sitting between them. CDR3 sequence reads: CASSQDIRRQAVNNEQFF. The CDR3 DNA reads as TGCGCCAGCAGCCAAGATATTCGCCGACAGGCAGTGAACAATGAGCAGTTCTTC.

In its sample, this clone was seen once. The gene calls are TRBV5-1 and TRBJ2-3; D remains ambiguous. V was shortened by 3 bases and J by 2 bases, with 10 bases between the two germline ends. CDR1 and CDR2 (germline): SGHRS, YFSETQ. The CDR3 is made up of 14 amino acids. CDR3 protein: CASSSGRYTDTQYF. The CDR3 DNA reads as TGCGCCAGCAGCTCAGGACGTTACACAGATACGCAGTATTTT.

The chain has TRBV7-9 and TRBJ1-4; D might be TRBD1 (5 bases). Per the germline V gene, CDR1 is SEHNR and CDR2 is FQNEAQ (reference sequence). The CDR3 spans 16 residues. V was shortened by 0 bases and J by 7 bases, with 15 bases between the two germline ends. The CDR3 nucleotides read TGTGCCAGCAGCTTAGCACGGGGCGGGTTGGGTGAAAAACTGTTTTTT. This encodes CASSLARGGLGEKLFF. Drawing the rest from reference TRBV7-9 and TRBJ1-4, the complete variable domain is DTGVSQNPRHKITKRGQNVTFRCDPISEHNRLYWYRQTLGQGPEFLTYFQNEAQLEKSRLLSDRFSAERPKGSFSTLEIQRTEQGDSAMYLCASSLARGGLGEKLFFGSGTQLSVL.

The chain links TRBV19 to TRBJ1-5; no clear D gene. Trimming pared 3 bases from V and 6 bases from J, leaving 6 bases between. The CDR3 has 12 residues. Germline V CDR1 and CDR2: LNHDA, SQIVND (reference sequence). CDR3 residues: CASSMLGQPQHF. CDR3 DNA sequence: TGTGCCAGTAGTATGTTGGGTCAGCCCCAGCATTTT.

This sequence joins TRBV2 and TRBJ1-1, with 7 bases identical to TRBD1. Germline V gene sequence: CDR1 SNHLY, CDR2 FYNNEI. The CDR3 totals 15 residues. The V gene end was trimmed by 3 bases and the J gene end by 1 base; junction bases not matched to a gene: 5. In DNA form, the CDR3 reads TGTGCCAGCAGTGAGTGGACAGGTCAGAACACTGAAGCTTTCTTT. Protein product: CASSEWTGQNTEAFF.

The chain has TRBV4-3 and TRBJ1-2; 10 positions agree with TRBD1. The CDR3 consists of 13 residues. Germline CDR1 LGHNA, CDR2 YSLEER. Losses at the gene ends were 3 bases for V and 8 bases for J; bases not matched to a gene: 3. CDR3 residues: CASSQDRGNGYTF. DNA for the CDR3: TGCGCCAGCAGCCAGGACAGGGGGAACGGCTACACCTTC.